These T cell receptor beta chains were read from a single sample in a study of blood T cell repertoires in COVID-19. Profiled with immunoSEQ multiplex PCR; TCRdb holds only in-frame clones, not every one. The table shows roughly 160,000 clones, with more than 75% occurring only once. Sequenced sample: peripheral blood. Receptor source: a man between 18 and 29 years old with COVID-19, enrolled during active disease. Both conserved end residues are part of each CDR3. The order of the fields is CDR3 protein, V gene.

CDR3 protein: CASSQTLAGGVSYEQYF
V gene: TRBV11-2

CDR3 protein: CASSLQGAFTYNEQFF
V gene: TRBV28

CDR3 protein: CASSPEAVSTDTQYF
V gene: TRBV18

CDR3 protein: CASSKGQGLYEQYF
V gene: TRBV19

CDR3 protein: CASSSDTSGRPEQYF
V gene: TRBV28

CDR3 protein: CASSQFAGAYEQYF
V gene: TRBV4-3

CDR3 protein: CASSYSGLAGVNEQFF
V gene: TRBV6-2/TRBV6-3

CDR3 protein: CASSRDRVKANEKLLF
V gene: TRBV7-8

CDR3 protein: CASSFVGLQPQHF
V gene: TRBV28

CDR3 protein: CASSSGSSYEQYF
V gene: TRBV27

CDR3 protein: CASERENEKLLF
V gene: TRBV28

CDR3 protein: CASSSEYRLGSYEQYF
V gene: TRBV7-6

CDR3 protein: CASTDHRELIGYTF
V gene: TRBV28

CDR3 protein: CASSVVGSGNTIYF
V gene: TRBV9

CDR3 protein: CASRTSGRAKNEQFF
V gene: TRBV19

CDR3 protein: CASSLGTGGLNQPQHF
V gene: TRBV7-2

CDR3 protein: CAMGGRTPDTQYF
V gene: TRBV7-2

CDR3 protein: CASSRERGTSGRWRGNEQFF
V gene: TRBV14

CDR3 protein: CASSLAAKQYF
V gene: TRBV7-2

CDR3 protein: CASSPLGTGGDEQYF
V gene: TRBV18

CDR3 protein: CASSLAGDSYEQYF
V gene: TRBV5-5

CDR3 protein: CAWCNGGNSYEQYF
V gene: TRBV30

CDR3 protein: CASSYSQVSYEQYF
V gene: TRBV6-5

CDR3 protein: CASSSQRTANTGELFF
V gene: TRBV6-6

CDR3 protein: CASSAPDRGLGQPQHF
V gene: TRBV5-4

CDR3 protein: CATSDLGAEQETQYF
V gene: TRBV24-1

CDR3 protein: CASSFAGTGAYEQYF
V gene: TRBV27

CDR3 protein: CASSFQRGGHGYTF
V gene: TRBV7-2

CDR3 protein: CAGLTGTAEAFF
V gene: TRBV7-9

CDR3 protein: CASSVGPRRETQYF
V gene: TRBV9

CDR3 protein: CASRYHLQGRPQHF
V gene: TRBV28

CDR3 protein: CASTPTRNNEQFF
V gene: TRBV12-3/TRBV12-4

CDR3 protein: CASSLSSGGLSYEQYF
V gene: TRBV28

CDR3 protein: CASSTTASYEQYF
V gene: TRBV6-6

CDR3 protein: CASSSGQGKGTQPQHF
V gene: TRBV27

CDR3 protein: CASSSRQGAYEQYF
V gene: TRBV19

CDR3 protein: CASSSASRDRVLYEQYF
V gene: TRBV7-9

CDR3 protein: CASSRGTGKAYEQYF
V gene: TRBV5-6

CDR3 protein: CASSPLALQAKNIQYF
V gene: TRBV28

CDR3 protein: CASTSGLADEQYF
V gene: TRBV7-9

CDR3 protein: CASSQGLAGEGEQFF
V gene: TRBV3-1/TRBV3-2

CDR3 protein: CASSLDGGISSYNEQFF
V gene: TRBV11-3

CDR3 protein: CAWSVEVSAGRDTQYF
V gene: TRBV30